The present entry profiles one T cell receptor (beta chain) with its context. This CDR3 has 15 residues. The V gene end was trimmed by 4 bases and the J gene end by 7 bases; junction bases not matched to a gene: 9. CDR1 is SGDLS, CDR2 YYNGEE, per germline. The record originates from a study of control samples from healthy donors and cancer patients. Produced via immunoSEQ multiplex PCR; TCRdb's table is partial and in-frame only. The repertoire holds some 220,000 clones, with 85% to 95% as singletons. Sequenced: blood. The rearrangement links TRBV9 to TRBJ1-5; 9 bases line up with TRBD1. The receptor was derived from a man aged 50-59 years in good health. CDR3: CASSRGTGMAQPQHF. As DNA, the CDR3 is TGTGCCAGCAGCCGAGGGACAGGGATGGCGCAGCCCCAGCATTTT.